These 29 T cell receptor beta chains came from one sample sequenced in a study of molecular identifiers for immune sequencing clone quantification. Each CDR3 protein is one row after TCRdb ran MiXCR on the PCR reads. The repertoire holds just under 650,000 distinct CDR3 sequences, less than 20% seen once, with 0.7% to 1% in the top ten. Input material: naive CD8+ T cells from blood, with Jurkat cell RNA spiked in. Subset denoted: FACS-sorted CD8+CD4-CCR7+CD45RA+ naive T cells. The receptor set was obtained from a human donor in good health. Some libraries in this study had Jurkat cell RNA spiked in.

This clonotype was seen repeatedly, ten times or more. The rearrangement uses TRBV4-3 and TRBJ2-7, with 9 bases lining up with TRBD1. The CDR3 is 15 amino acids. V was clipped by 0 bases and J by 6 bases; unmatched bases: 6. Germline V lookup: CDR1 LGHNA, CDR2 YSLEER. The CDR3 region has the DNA TGCGCCAGCAGCCAAGATGACAGGGGGTATCTCGAGCAGTACTTC. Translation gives CASSQDDRGYLEQYF.

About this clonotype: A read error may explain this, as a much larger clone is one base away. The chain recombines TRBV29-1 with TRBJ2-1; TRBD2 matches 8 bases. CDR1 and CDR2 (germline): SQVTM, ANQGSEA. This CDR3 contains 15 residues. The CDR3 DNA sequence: TGCAGCGTTGAAGTCCAGCGGGAGAATACACGGGAGCGGTTCTTC. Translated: CSVEVQRENTRERFF.

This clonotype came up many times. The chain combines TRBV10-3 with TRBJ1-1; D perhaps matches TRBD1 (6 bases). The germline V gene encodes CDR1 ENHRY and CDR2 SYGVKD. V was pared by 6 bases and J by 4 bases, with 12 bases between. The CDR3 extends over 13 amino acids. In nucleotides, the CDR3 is TGTGCCATCAGGGACAGCTCAGGCACTGAAGCTTTCTTT. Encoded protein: CAIRDSSGTEAFF.

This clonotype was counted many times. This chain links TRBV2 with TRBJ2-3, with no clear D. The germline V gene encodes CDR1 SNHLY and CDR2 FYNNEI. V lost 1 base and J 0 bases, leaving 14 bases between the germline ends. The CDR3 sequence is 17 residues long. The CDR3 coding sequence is TGTGCCAGCAGTGAAGATGTCCGTCCCTCTAGCACAGATACGCAGTATTTT. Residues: CASSEDVRPSSTDTQYF.

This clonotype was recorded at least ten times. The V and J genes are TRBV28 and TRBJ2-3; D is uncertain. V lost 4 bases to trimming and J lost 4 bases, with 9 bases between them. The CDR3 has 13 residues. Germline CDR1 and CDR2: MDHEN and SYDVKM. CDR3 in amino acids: CASSSQNSDTQYF. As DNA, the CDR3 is TGTGCCAGCAGTTCCCAAAACTCAGATACGCAGTATTTT.

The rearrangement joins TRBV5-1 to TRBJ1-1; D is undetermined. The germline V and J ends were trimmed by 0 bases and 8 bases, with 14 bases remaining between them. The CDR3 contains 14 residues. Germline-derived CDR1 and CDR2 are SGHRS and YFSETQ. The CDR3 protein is CASSLEQPAWEAFF. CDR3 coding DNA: TGCGCCAGCAGCTTGGAACAGCCTGCCTGGGAAGCTTTCTTT. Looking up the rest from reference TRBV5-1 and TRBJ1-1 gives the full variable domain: KAGVTQTPRYLIKTRGQQVTLSCSPISGHRSVSWYQQTPGQGLQFLFEYFSETQRNKGNFPGRFSGRQFSNSRSEMNVSTLELGDSALYLCASSLEQPAWEAFFGQGTRLTVV.

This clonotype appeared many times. The CDR3 is CSARDGQGADKTQYF. DNA of the CDR3: TGCAGTGCTAGAGATGGACAGGGGGCGGATAAGACCCAGTACTTC. J is TRBJ2-5 and V is TRBV20-1; 11 bases line up with TRBD1. Unmatched junction bases numbered 6, after V lost 0 bases and J lost 6 bases. CDR3 length: 15 residues. Per the germline V gene, CDR1 is DFQATT and CDR2 is SNEGSKA (reference sequence).

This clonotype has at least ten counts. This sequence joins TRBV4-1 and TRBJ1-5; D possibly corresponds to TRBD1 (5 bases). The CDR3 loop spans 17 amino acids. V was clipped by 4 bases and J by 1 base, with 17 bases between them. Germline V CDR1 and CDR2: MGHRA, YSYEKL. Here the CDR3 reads CASSLLFGGMSNQPQHF. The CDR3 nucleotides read TGCGCCAGCAGCCTCCTCTTTGGGGGTATGAGCAATCAGCCCCAGCATTTT.

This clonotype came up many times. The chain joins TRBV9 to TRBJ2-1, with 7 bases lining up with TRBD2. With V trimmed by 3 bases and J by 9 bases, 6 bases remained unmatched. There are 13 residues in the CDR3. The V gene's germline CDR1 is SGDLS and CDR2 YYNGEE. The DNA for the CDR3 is TGTGCCAGCAGCGGACTCATAGCGGGTGAGCAGTTCTTC. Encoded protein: CASSGLIAGEQFF.

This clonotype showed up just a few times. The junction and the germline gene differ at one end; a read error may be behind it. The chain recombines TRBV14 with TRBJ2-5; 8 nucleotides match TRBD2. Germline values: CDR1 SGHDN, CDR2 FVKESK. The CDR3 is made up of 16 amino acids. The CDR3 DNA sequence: TGTGCCGGCAGCCAAGTGACTAGCGTACGACAAGAGACCCAGTACTTC. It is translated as CAGSQVTSVRQETQYF. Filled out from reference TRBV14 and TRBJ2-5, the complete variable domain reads EAGVTQFPSHSVIEKGQTVTLRCDPISGHDNLYWYRRVMGKEIKFLLHFVKESKQDESGMPNNRFLAERTGGTYSTLKVQPAELEDSGVYFCAGSQVTSVRQETQYFGPGTRLLVL.

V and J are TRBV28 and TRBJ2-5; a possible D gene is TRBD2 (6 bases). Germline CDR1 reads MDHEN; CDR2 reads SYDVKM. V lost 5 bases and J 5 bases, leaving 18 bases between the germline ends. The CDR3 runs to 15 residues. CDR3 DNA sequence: TGTGCCAGCAGTGACACTAGCTTTATCGGGGAGACCCAGTACTTC. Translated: CASSDTSFIGETQYF.

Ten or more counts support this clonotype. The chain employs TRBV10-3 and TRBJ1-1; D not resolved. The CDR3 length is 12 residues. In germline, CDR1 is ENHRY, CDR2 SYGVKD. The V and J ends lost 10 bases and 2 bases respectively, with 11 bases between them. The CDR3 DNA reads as TGTGCCACTGGAAGGGTTAACACTGAAGCTTTCTTT. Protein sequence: CATGRVNTEAFF.

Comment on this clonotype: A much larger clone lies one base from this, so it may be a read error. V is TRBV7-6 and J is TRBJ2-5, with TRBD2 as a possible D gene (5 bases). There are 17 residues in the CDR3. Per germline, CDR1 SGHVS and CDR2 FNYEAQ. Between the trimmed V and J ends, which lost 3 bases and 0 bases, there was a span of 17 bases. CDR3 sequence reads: CASSFEGTATYQETQYF. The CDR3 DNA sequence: TGTGCCAGCAGCTTCGAGGGTACAGCCACTTACCAAGAGACCCAGTACTTC.

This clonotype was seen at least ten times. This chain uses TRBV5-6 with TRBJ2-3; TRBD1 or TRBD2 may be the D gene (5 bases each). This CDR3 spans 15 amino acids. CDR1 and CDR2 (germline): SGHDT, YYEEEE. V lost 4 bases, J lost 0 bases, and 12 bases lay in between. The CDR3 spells CASSEQDLSTDTQYF. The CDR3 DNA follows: TGTGCCAGCAGCGAACAGGACTTGAGCACAGATACGCAGTATTTT.

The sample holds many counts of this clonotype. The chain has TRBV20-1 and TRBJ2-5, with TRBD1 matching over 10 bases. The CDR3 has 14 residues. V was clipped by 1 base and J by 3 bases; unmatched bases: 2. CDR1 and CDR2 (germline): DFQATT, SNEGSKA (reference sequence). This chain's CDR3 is CSARVGTGEETQYF. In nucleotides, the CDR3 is TGCAGTGCTAGAGTAGGGACAGGGGAAGAGACCCAGTACTTC.

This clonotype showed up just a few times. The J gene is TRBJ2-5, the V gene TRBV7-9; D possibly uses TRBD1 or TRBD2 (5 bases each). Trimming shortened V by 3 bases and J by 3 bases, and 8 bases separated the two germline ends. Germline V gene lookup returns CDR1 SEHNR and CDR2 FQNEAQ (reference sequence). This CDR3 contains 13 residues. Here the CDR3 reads CASSLGPEETQYF. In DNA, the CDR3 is TGTGCCAGCAGCTTGGGACCGGAAGAGACCCAGTACTTC.

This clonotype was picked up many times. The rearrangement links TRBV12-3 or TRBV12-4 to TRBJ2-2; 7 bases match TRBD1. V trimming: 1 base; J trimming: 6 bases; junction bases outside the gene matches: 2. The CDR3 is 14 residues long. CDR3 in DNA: TGTGCCAGCAGTTTAGAAGGGGGCGCCGGGGAGCTGTTTTTT. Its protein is CASSLEGGAGELFF.

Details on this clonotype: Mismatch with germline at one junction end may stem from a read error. CDR3 loop: CARSLLGEDEQYF. CDR3 nucleotide sequence: TGTGCCCGCAGTTTATTGGGGGAGGACGAGCAGTACTTC. The chain carries TRBV27 and TRBJ2-7, with TRBD2 as a possible D gene (6 bases). CDR3 size: 13 residues. Germline CDR1 is MNHEY and CDR2 is SMNVEV (reference sequence).

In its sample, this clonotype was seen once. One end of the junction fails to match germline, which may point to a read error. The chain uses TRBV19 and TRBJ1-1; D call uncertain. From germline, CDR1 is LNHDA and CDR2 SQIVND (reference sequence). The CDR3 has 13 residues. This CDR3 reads CASSISFDTEALF. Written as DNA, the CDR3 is TGTGCCAGTAGTATAAGTTTTGACACTGAAGCTCTCTTT.

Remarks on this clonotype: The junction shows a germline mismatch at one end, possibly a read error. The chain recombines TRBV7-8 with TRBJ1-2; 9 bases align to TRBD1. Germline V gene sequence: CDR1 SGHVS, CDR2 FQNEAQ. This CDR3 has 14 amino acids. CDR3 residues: CTSSIRTGDYGYTF. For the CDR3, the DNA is TGTACCAGCAGCATCCGGACAGGGGACTATGGCTACACCTTC.

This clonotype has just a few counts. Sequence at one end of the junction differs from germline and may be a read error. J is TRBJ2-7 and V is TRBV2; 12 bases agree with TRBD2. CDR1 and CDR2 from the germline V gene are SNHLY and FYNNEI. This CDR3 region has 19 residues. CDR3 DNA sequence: TGTGCCAGCAGCGAAGGACTAGCGGGATATCGAAGGAGCTCCTACGAGCAGTACTTC. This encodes CASSEGLAGYRRSSYEQYF.

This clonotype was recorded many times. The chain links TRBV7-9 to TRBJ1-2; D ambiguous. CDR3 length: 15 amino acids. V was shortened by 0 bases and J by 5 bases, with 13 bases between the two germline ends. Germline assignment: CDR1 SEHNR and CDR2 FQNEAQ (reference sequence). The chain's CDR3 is CASSLAPENEYGYTF. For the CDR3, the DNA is TGTGCCAGCAGCTTAGCGCCAGAAAATGAATATGGCTACACCTTC. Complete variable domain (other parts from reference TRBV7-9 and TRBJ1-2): DTGVSQNPRHKITKRGQNVTFRCDPISEHNRLYWYRQTLGQGPEFLTYFQNEAQLEKSRLLSDRFSAERPKGSFSTLEIQRTEQGDSAMYLCASSLAPENEYGYTFGSGTRLTVV.

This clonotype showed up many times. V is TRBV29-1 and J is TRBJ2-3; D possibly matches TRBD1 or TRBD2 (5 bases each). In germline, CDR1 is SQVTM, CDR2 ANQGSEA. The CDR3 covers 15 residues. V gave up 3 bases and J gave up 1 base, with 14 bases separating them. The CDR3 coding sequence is TGCAGCGTTGAGTCCCGGGACCGGGGCACAGATACGCAGTATTTT. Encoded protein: CSVESRDRGTDTQYF.

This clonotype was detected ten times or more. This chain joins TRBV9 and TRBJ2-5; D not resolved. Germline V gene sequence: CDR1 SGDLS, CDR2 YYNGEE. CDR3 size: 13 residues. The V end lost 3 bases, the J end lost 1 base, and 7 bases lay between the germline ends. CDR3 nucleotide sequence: TGTGCCAGCAGCGACGCGATCCAAGAGACCCAGTACTTC. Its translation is CASSDAIQETQYF.

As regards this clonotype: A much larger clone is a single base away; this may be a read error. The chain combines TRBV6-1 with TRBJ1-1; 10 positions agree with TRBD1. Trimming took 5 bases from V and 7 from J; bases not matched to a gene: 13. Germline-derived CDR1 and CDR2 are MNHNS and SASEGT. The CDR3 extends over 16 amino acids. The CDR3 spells CASSPPGQGFVGEAFF. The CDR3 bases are TGTGCCAGCAGTCCACCGGGACAGGGGTTTGTGGGTGAAGCTTTCTTT.

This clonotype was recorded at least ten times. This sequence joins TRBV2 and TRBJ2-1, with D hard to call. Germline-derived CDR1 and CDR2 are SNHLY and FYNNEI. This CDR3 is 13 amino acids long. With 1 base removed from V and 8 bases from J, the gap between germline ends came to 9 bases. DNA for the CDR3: TGTGCCAGCAGTGAAGAACCGTACGATGAGCAGTTCTTC. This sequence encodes CASSEEPYDEQFF.

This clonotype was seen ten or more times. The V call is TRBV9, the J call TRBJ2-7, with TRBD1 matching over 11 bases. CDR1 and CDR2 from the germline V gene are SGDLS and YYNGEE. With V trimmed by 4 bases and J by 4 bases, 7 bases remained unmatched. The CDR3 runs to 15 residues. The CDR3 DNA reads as TGTGCCAGCAGCCCCCACAGGGACAGGGGGTACGAGCAGTACTTC. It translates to CASSPHRDRGYEQYF.

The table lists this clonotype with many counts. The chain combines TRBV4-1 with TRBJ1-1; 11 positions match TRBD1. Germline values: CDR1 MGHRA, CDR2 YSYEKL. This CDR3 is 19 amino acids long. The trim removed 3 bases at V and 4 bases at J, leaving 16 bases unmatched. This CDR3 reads CASSQVAGGAGTGGTEAFF. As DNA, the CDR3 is TGCGCCAGCAGCCAGGTAGCCGGAGGGGCCGGGACAGGGGGCACTGAAGCTTTCTTT.

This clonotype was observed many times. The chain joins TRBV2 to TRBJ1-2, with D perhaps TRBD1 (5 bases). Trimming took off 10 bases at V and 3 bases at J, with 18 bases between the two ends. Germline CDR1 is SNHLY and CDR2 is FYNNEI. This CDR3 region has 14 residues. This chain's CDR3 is CATTGTPLDYGYTF. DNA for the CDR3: TGTGCCACTACGGGGACTCCGTTGGACTATGGCTACACCTTC. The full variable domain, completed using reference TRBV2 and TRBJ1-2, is EPEVTQTPSHQVTQMGQEVILRCVPISNHLYFYWYRQILGQKVEFLVSFYNNEISEKSEIFDDQFSVERPDGSNFTLKIRSTKLEDSAMYFCATTGTPLDYGYTFGSGTRLTVV.